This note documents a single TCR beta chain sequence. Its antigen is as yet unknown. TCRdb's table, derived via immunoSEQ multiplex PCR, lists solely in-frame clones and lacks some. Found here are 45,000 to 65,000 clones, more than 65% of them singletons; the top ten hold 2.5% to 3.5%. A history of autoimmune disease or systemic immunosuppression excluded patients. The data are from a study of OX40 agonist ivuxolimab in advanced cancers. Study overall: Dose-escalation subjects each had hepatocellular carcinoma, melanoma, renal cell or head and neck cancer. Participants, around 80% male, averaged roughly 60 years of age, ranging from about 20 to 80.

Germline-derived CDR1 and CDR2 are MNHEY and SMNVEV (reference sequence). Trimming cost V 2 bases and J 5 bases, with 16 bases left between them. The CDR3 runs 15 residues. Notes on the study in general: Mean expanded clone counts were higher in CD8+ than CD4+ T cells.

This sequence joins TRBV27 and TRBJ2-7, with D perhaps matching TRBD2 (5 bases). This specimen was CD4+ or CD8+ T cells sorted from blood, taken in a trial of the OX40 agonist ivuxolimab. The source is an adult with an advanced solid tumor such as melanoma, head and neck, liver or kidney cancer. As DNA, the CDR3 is TGTGCCAGCAGTTTAGAAGGGAGTAGGTATAACGAGCAGTACTTC. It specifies CASSLEGSRYNEQYF.